The 23 T cell receptor beta chains below were found in one sample sequenced in a study of blood T cell repertoires in COVID-19 (dated by TCRdb to 2018 to 2020). Libraries were constructed by the immunoSEQ multiplex PCR assay. Imported from immuneACCESS, the table was reduced by TCRdb to in-frame sequences with V and J called. These copies leave out some clones; in studies compared against another copy, an unresolved V gene accounts for under half, and the cause of the remainder is not known. In this sample the table shows just over 300,000 clones, around 86% of which occur a single time. Around 4% of the sample comes from the top ten. Sequencing used PBMCs or T cells enriched from blood (not recorded which). The receptors were sampled from a man younger than 40 who had recovered from COVID-19.

This clone occurred once. The chain employs TRBV10-3 and TRBJ2-2; tentative D call: TRBD1 (5 bases). The germline V gene encodes CDR1 ENHRY and CDR2 SYGVKD. The CDR3 is 18 residues long. Trimming took off 5 bases at V and 0 bases at J, with 19 bases between the two ends. DNA of the CDR3: TGTGCCATCAGTCAAACCGATCCCACAGGTTCGAACACCGGGGAGCTGTTTTTT. It specifies CAISQTDPTGSNTGELFF.

The V and J genes are TRBV19 and TRBJ2-7; 7 bases match TRBD2. The germline CDR1 and CDR2 sequences are LNHDA and SQIVND (reference sequence). The V and J ends lost 6 bases and 5 bases, in that order; junction bases with no gene match: 13. CDR3 length equals 15 residues. In DNA form, the CDR3 reads TGTGCCAGTAGAAATCGGGAGACTAGCTACAACGAGCAGTACTTC. As protein: CASRNRETSYNEQYF.

The V gene is TRBV19, the J gene TRBJ1-4, with D maybe TRBD1 (6 bases). The CDR3 is 12 residues long. The V end lost 7 bases, the J end lost 7 bases, and 10 bases lay between the germline ends. Germline assignment: CDR1 LNHDA and CDR2 SQIVND (reference sequence). CDR3 region: CASTGQGEKLFF. The CDR3 coding sequence is TGTGCCAGTACGGGACAAGGTGAAAAACTGTTTTTT.

This clone turned up a few times. The CDR3 is CASRDRGSDYGYTF. The CDR3 coding sequence is TGTGCCAGCCGGGACAGGGGTTCTGACTATGGCTACACCTTC. V is TRBV7-8 and J is TRBJ1-2; 10 bases map to TRBD1. The V gene's germline CDR1 is SGHVS and CDR2 FQNEAQ. V was pared by 8 bases and J by 3 bases, with 6 bases of the junction left unmatched. The CDR3 sequence is 14 residues long.

This clone turned up a few times. The rearrangement uses TRBV30 and TRBJ1-6; D gene uncertain. V was trimmed by 3 bases and J by 7 bases, leaving 7 bases between them. Germline V gives CDR1 GTSNPN, CDR2 SVGIG (reference sequence). This CDR3 is 12 amino acids long. The CDR3: CAWSEGNSPLHF. The CDR3 DNA sequence: TGTGCCTGGAGCGAGGGAAATTCACCCCTCCACTTT.

This chain uses TRBV3-1 (or the pseudogene TRBV3-2) with TRBJ1-2, with D tentatively TRBD1 (5 bases). Germline CDR1 is LGHDT and CDR2 is YNNKEL (reference sequence). Between the trimmed V and J ends, which lost 5 bases and 4 bases, there was a span of 11 bases. The CDR3 contains 13 residues. Here the CDR3 DNA reads TGTGCCAGCAGCTTTACAGACAGCTATGGCTACACCTTC. It encodes CASSFTDSYGYTF.

This chain uses TRBV3-1 (or the pseudogene TRBV3-2) with TRBJ2-1; TRBD2 agrees at 9 bases. The germline V gene has CDR1 LGHDT and CDR2 YNNKEL (reference sequence). Trimming removed 5 bases from V and 15 bases from J; junction bases left unmatched: 8. The CDR3 has 12 residues. The CDR3 loop is CASSGAGTSWFF. CDR3 DNA: TGTGCCAGCAGCGGCGCCGGGACTAGCTGGTTCTTC.

The table lists this clone with a few counts. The chain joins TRBV3-1 (or the pseudogene TRBV3-2) to TRBJ2-7; TRBD2 is a possible D gene (7 bases). Per the germline V gene, CDR1 is LGHDT and CDR2 is YNNKEL (reference sequence). CDR3 length: 13 amino acids. The V end was cut by 3 bases, the J end by 5 bases, with 11 bases between. The chain's CDR3 is CASSHLRGHEQYF. Here the CDR3 DNA reads TGTGCCAGCAGCCACCTGCGGGGGCACGAGCAGTACTTC.

Written as DNA, the CDR3 is TGTGCCAGCTTATCTGGGCGATCGAGAAACACAGATACGCAGTATTTT. Its translation: CASLSGRSRNTDTQYF. The chain has TRBV18 and TRBJ2-3; D unclear. This CDR3 is built from 16 residues. Germline loops: CDR1 KGHSH, CDR2 LQKENI. V shed 7 bases and J shed 2 bases, with 19 bases lying between them. Full variable domain (outside the CDR3, taken from reference TRBV18 and TRBJ2-3): NAGVMQNPRHLVRRRGQEARLRCSPMKGHSHVYWYRQLPEEGLKFMVYLQKENIIDESGMPKERFSAEFPKEGPSILRIQQVVRGDSAAYFCASLSGRSRNTDTQYFGPGTRLTVL.

The rearrangement uses TRBV10-1 and TRBJ2-5, with TRBD2 matching 7 bases. The CDR3 is 16 residues long. Germline CDR1 reads WNHNN; CDR2 reads SYGVQD (reference sequence). V was clipped by 4 bases and J by 5 bases; unmatched bases: 13. The CDR3 is CASSVWHSSGPETQYF. The CDR3 DNA reads TGCGCCAGCAGTGTTTGGCATTCTAGCGGACCCGAGACCCAGTACTTC.

This sequence joins TRBV7-9 and TRBJ1-1, with 8 nucleotides matching TRBD1. The CDR3 is 17 residues long. Losses at the gene ends were 5 bases for V and 0 bases for J; bases not matched to a gene: 11. Per germline, CDR1 SEHNR and CDR2 FQNEAQ (reference sequence). This CDR3 reads CASSRRQGRGLNTEAFF. CDR3 in DNA: TGTGCCAGCAGCCGCCGACAGGGGAGGGGCTTGAACACTGAAGCTTTCTTT.

V is TRBV18 and J is TRBJ1-6; D remains unclear. This CDR3 is 13 amino acids long. Germline V CDR1 and CDR2: KGHSH, LQKENI. Deletions cut 3 bases from V and 6 bases from J, with 6 bases between. For the CDR3, the DNA is TGTGCCAGCTCACCGGGCCCTAATTCACCCCTCCACTTT. This codes for CASSPGPNSPLHF.

V is TRBV18 and J is TRBJ2-7; D is unclear. This CDR3 contains 13 residues. CDR1 and CDR2 from the germline V gene are KGHSH and LQKENI. V was clipped by 0 bases and J by 1 base, with 4 bases between them. The CDR3 loop is CASSPPLSYEQYF. The CDR3 bases are TGTGCCAGCTCACCACCTTTATCCTACGAGCAGTACTTC.

This sequence joins TRBV11-3 and TRBJ1-5; TRBD1 aligns across 7 bases. The V and J ends lost 2 bases and 6 bases, in that order; junction bases with no gene match: 19. Germline CDR1 and CDR2: SGHNT and YENEEA. The CDR3 has 19 amino acids. DNA of the CDR3: TGTGCCAGCAGCTTAAACCCCTTCTGGACAGGAGGTTGGGGTCAGCCCCAGCATTTT. Translated, it gives CASSLNPFWTGGWGQPQHF.

The V call is TRBV5-4, the J call TRBJ1-1; D remains unclear. Trimming took 0 bases from V and 2 from J, leaving 11 bases between them. CDR1 and CDR2 from the germline V gene are SGHNT and YYREEE (reference sequence). The CDR3 is 15 residues long. The CDR3 coding sequence is TGTGCCAGCAGCTTGGCGCCAGGCCTTAACACTGAAGCTTTCTTT. Translated, it gives CASSLAPGLNTEAFF. Based on the CDR3 plus reference TRBV5-4 and TRBJ1-1, the full variable domain is ETGVTQSPTHLIKTRGQQVTLRCSSQSGHNTVSWYQQALGQGPQFIFQYYREEENGRGNFPPRFSGLQFPNYSSELNVNALELDDSALYLCASSLAPGLNTEAFFGQGTRLTVV.

This chain uses TRBV12-3 or TRBV12-4 with TRBJ1-2, with 7 bases that match TRBD1. This CDR3 is built from 13 residues. J gave up 0 bases and V 8 bases, and 3 bases lay outside the gene matches. The CDR3 here is CASRDSTNYGYTF. The CDR3 DNA reads TGTGCCAGCCGGGACAGCACTAACTATGGCTACACCTTC.

CDR3 amino acids: CASSRAVAGAYEQYF. Written as DNA, the CDR3 is TGTGCCAGCAGCCGGGCCGTGGCAGGGGCCTACGAGCAGTACTTC. The chain carries TRBV5-4 and TRBJ2-7, with a tentative D call TRBD1 (6 bases). CDR3 length equals 15 residues. Trimming took off 4 bases at V and 2 bases at J, with 16 bases between the two ends. The V gene's germline CDR1 is SGHNT and CDR2 YYREEE (reference sequence). The whole variable domain, filled in from reference TRBV5-4 and TRBJ2-7, reads ETGVTQSPTHLIKTRGQQVTLRCSSQSGHNTVSWYQQALGQGPQFIFQYYREEENGRGNFPPRFSGLQFPNYSSELNVNALELDDSALYLCASSRAVAGAYEQYFGPGTRLTVT.

The V gene is TRBV7-9, the J gene TRBJ1-5, with a possible D match to TRBD1 (5 bases). The CDR3 totals 15 residues. Germline CDR1 SEHNR, CDR2 FQNEAQ (reference sequence). V was clipped by 5 bases and J by 6 bases, with 17 bases between them. The CDR3 loop reads CASSGGGLGTQPQHF. In DNA form, the CDR3 reads TGTGCCAGCAGCGGCGGGGGTTTGGGGACTCAGCCCCAGCATTTT.

As regards this clone: This sample also contains other DNA sequences that code for the same CDR3. V is TRBV6-1 and J is TRBJ2-7; D uncertain. CDR1 and CDR2 from the germline V gene are MNHNS and SASEGT. The CDR3 consists of 13 residues. V shed 3 bases and J shed 2 bases, with 8 bases lying between them. For the CDR3, the DNA is TGTGCCAGCAGTGAGGCGGAGACCTACGAGCAGTACTTC. This translates into CASSEAETYEQYF.

The chain links TRBV27 to TRBJ2-1; 7 nucleotides line up with TRBD1. J gave up 6 bases and V 5 bases, and 4 bases lay outside the gene matches. This CDR3 is 13 amino acids long. Looked up from germline, CDR1 is MNHEY and CDR2 is SMNVEV (reference sequence). The CDR3 spells CASSSPGGNEQFF. CDR3 nucleotide sequence: TGTGCCAGCAGTAGTCCAGGGGGCAATGAGCAGTTCTTC.

The chain is built from TRBV5-1 and TRBJ2-3, with a possible D match to TRBD1 (5 bases). V shed 6 bases and J shed 0 bases, with 11 bases lying between them. CDR1 and CDR2 from the germline V gene are SGHRS and YFSETQ. This CDR3 contains 14 residues. DNA for the CDR3: TGCGCCAGCACATTCAGGGTAAGCACAGATACGCAGTATTTT. Translated: CASTFRVSTDTQYF.

The chain couples TRBV7-9 to TRBJ1-2; D is perhaps TRBD1 (5 bases). Trimming stripped 6 bases from V and 5 bases from J, with 19 bases between. Germline CDR1 is SEHNR and CDR2 is FQNEAQ (reference sequence). The CDR3 runs to 15 residues. The CDR3 sequence: CASSTQGATGYGYTF. CDR3 coding DNA: TGTGCCAGCAGTACGCAAGGGGCTACGGGTTATGGCTACACCTTC.

This clone was found once. The V and J genes are TRBV5-1 and TRBJ2-7; TRBD1 aligns across 9 bases. This CDR3 region has 16 residues. Germline V gene lookup returns CDR1 SGHRS and CDR2 YFSETQ. Trimming at V came to 1 base and at J to 5 bases, leaving 10 bases not matched to a gene. CDR3 in DNA: TGCGCCAGCAGCTTGAGGTCGGACAGGGGTGTCCACGAGCAGTACTTC. Protein: CASSLRSDRGVHEQYF.